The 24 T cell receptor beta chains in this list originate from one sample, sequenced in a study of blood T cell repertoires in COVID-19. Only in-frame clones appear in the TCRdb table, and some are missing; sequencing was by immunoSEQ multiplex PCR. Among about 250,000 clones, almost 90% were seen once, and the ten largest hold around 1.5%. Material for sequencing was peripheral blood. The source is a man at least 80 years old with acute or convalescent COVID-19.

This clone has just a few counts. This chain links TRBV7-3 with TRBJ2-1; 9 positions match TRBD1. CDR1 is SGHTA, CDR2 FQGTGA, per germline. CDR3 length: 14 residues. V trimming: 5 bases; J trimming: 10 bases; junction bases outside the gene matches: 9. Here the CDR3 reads CASSPPGQGSEQFF. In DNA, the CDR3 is TGTGCCAGCAGCCCACCCGGACAGGGGTCAGAGCAGTTCTTC.

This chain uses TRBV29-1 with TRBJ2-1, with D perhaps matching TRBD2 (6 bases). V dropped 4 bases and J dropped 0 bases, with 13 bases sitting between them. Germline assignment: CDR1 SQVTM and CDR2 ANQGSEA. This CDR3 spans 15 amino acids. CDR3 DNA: TGCAGCGTTGTGCGCCTAGCGACCTCCTACAATGAGCAGTTCTTC. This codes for CSVVRLATSYNEQFF.

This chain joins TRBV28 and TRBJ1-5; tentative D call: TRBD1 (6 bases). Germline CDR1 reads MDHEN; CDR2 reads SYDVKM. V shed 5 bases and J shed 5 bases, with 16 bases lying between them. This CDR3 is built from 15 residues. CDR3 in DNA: TGTGCCAGCAGTACCCGGGCGGGGGGCGATCAGCCCCAGCATTTT. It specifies CASSTRAGGDQPQHF.

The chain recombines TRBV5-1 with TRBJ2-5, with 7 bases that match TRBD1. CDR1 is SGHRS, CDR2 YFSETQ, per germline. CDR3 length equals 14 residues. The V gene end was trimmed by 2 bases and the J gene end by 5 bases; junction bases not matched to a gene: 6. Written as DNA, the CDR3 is TGCGCCAGCAGCTTTACAGGGGCCGGGGAGACCCAGTACTTC. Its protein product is CASSFTGAGETQYF.

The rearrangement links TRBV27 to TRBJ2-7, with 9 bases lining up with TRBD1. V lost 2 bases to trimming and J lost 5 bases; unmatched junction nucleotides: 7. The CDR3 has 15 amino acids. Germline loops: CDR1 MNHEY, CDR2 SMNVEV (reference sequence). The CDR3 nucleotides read TGTGCCAGCAGTTTAAGTGGACAGGGGTTCCACGAGCAGTACTTC. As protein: CASSLSGQGFHEQYF.

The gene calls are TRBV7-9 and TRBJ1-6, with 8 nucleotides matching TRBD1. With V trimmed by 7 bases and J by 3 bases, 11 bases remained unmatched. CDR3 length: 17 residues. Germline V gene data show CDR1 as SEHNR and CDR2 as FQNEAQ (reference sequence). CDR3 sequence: CASTRSGQASYNSPLHF. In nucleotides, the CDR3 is TGTGCCAGCACCCGATCGGGACAGGCGAGCTATAATTCACCCCTCCACTTT. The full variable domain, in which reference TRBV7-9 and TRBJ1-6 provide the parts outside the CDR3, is DTGVSQNPRHKITKRGQNVTFRCDPISEHNRLYWYRQTLGQGPEFLTYFQNEAQLEKSRLLSDRFSAERPKGSFSTLEIQRTEQGDSAMYLCASTRSGQASYNSPLHFGNGTRLTVT.

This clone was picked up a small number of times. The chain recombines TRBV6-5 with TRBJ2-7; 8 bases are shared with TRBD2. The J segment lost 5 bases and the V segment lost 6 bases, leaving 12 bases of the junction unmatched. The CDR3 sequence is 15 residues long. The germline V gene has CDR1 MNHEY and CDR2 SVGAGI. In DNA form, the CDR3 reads TGTGCCAGCAGCGCCCCGGGAGGGCAGGGACACGAGCAGTACTTC. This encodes CASSAPGGQGHEQYF.

CDR3: CASSLDGTSFYEQYF. The CDR3 DNA follows: TGCGCCAGCAGCTTGGACGGGACTAGTTTCTACGAGCAGTACTTC. The chain employs TRBV5-1 and TRBJ2-5, with 8 bases matching TRBD2. The end of the DNA fits TRBJ2-7 better, so the J call may be wrong. The CDR3 sequence is 15 residues long. The V gene's germline CDR1 is SGHRS and CDR2 YFSETQ.

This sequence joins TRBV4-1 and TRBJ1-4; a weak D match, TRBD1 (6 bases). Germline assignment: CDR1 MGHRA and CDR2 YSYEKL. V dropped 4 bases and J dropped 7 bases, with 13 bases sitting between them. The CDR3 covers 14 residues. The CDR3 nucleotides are TGCGCCAGCAGCCTACAGGGTACCTCTGAAAAACTGTTTTTT. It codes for CASSLQGTSEKLFF.

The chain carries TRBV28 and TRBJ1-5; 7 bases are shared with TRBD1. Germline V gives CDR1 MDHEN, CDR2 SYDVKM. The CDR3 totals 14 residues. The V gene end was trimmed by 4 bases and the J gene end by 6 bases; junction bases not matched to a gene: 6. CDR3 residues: CASSSTGAGQPQHF. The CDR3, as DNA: TGTGCCAGCAGTTCCACAGGGGCGGGTCAGCCCCAGCATTTT.

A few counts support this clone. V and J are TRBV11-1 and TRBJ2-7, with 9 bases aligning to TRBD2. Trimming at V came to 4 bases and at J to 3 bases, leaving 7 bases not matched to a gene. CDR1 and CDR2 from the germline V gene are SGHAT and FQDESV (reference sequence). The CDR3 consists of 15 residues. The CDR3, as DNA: TGTGCCAGCAGCTCCCGCGGGGGGGCAATCTACGAGCAGTACTTC. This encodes CASSSRGGAIYEQYF.

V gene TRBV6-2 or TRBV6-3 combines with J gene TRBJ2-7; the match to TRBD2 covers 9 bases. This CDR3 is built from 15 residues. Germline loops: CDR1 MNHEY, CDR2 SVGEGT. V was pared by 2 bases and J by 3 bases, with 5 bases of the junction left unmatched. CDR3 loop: CASSYTRLADYEQYF. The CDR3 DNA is TGTGCCAGCAGTTACACCAGACTAGCGGACTACGAGCAGTACTTC.

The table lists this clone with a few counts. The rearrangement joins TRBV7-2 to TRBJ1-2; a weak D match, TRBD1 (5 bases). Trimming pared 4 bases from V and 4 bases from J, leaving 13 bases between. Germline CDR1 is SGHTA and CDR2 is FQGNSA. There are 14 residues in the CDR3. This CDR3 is CASSSQGRSYGYTF. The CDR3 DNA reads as TGTGCCAGCAGCTCCCAGGGTAGGAGCTATGGCTACACCTTC.

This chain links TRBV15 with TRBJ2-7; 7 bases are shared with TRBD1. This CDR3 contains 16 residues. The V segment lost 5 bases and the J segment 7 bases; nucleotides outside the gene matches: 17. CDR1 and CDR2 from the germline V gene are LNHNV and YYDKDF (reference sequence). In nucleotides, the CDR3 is TGTGCCACCAGCTCGATGTCACAGGGGATGAGATTTGAGCAGTACTTC. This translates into CATSSMSQGMRFEQYF.

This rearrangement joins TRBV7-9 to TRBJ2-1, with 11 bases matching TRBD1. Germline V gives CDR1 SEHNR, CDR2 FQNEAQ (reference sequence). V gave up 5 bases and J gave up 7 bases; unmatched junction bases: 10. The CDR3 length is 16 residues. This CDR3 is CASSTQLGQGGNEQFF. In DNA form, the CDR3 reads TGTGCCAGCAGCACACAACTGGGACAGGGGGGGAATGAGCAGTTCTTC.

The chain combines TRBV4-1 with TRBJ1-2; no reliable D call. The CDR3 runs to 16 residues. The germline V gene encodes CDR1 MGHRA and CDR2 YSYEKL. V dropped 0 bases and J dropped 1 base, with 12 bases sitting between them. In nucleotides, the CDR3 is TGCGCCAGCAGCCAAGATGTGGCGGCATTTAACTATGGCTACACCTTC. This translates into CASSQDVAAFNYGYTF.

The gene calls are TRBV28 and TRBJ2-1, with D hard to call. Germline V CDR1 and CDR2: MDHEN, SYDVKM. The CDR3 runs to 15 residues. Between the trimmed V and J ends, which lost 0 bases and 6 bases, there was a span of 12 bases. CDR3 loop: CASSLWVQKVNEQFF. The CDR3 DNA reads TGTGCCAGCAGTTTATGGGTTCAGAAAGTCAATGAGCAGTTCTTC. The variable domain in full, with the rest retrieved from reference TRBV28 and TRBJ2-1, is DVKVTQSSRYLVKRTGEKVFLECVQDMDHENMFWYRQDPGLGLRLIYFSYDVKMKEKGDIPEGYSVSREKKERFSLILESASTNQTSMYLCASSLWVQKVNEQFFGPGTRLTVL.

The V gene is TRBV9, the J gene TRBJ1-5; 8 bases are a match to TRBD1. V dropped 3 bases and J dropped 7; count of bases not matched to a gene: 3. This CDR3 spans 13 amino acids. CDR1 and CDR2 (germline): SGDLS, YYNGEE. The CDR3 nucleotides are TGTGCCAGCAGCGAGGGGGACAGGCAGCCCCAGCATTTT. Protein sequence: CASSEGDRQPQHF. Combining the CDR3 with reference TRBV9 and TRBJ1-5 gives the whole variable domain DSGVTQTPKHLITATGQRVTLRCSPRSGDLSVYWYQQSLDQGLQFLIQYYNGEERAKGNILERFSAQQFPDLHSELNLSSLELGDSALYFCASSEGDRQPQHFGDGTRLSIL.

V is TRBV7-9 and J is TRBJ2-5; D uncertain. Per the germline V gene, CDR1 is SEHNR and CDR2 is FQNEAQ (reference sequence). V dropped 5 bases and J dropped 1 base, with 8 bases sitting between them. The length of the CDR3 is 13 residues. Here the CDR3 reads CASSQTPQETQYF. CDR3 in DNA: TGTGCCAGCAGCCAAACTCCCCAAGAGACCCAGTACTTC.

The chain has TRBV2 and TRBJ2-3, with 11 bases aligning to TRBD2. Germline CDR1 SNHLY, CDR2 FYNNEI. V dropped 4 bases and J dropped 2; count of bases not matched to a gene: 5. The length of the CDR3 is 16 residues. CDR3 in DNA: TGTGCCAGCAGTGCAGGGACTAGCGGATACACAGATACGCAGTATTTT. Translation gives CASSAGTSGYTDTQYF.

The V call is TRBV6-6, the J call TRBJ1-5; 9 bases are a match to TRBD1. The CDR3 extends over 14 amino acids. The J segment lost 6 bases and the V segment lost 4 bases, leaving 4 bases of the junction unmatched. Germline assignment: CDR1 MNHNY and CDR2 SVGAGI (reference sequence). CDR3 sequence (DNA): TGTGCCAGCAGTTTAACAGGGGGCGGTCAGCCCCAGCATTTT. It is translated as CASSLTGGGQPQHF.

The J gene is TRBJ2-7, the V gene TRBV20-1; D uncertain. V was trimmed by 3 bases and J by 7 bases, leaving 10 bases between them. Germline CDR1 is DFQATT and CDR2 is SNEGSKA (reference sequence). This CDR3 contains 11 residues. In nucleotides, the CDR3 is TGCAGTGCTAGTGGTCCCAGGGAGCAGTACTTC. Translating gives CSASGPREQYF.

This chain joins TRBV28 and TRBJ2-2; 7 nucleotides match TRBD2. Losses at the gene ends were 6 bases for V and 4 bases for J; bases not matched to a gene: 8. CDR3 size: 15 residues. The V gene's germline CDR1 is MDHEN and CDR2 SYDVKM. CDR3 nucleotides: TGTGCCAGCAGACCAAGCGGGACGGGCACCGGGGAGCTGTTTTTT. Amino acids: CASRPSGTGTGELFF.

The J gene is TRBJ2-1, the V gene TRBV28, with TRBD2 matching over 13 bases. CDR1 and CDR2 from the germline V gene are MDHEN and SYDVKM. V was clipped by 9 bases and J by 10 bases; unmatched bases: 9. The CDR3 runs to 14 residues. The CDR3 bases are TGTGCCAGTCTGACTAGCGGGAGGACGGAGGAGCAGTTCTTC. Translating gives CASLTSGRTEEQFF.